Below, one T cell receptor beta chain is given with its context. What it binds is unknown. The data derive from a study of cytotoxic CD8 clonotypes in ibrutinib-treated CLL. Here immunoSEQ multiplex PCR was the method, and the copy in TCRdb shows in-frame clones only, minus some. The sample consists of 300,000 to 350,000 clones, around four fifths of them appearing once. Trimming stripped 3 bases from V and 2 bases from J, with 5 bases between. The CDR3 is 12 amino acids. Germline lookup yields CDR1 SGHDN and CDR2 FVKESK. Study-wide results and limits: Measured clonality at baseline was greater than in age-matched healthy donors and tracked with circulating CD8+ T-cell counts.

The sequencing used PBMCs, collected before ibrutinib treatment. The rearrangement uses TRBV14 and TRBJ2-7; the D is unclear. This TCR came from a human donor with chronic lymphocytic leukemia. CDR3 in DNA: TGTGCCAGCAGCCACTCTACCTACGAGCAGTACTTC. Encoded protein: CASSHSTYEQYF.